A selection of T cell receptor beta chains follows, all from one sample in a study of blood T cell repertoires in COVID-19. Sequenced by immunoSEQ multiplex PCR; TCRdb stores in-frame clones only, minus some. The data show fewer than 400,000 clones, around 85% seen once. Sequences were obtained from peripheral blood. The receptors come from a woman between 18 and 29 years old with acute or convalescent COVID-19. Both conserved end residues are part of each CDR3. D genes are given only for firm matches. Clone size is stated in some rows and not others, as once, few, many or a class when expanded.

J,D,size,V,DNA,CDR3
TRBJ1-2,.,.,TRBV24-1,TGTGCCACCAGTGACGGGGGTCGTGGCTACACCTTC,CATSDGGRGYTF
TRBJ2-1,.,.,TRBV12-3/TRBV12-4,TGTGCCAGCACGGGGGTTAATAATGAGCAGTTCTTC,CASTGVNNEQFF
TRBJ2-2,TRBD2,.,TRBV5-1,TGCGCCAGCAGATACGTAGCGGGAGGGCGTACCGGGGAGCTGTTTTTT,CASRYVAGGRTGELFF
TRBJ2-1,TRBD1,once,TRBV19,TGTGCCAGTAGTAACGAGGGGGGACAGGGACAGTTCTTC,CASSNEGGQGQFF
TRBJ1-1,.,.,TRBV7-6,TGTGCCAGCTGTCCCGACATGAACACTGAAGCTTTCTTT,CASCPDMNTEAFF
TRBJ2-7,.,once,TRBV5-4,TGTGCCAGCAGCCACCCCGCGGCTCCACTCGAGCAGTACTTC,CASSHPAAPLEQYF
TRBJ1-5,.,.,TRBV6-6,TGTGCCACCTTCGAGACGCGACAGGGCAATCAGCCCCAGCATTTT,CATFETRQGNQPQHF
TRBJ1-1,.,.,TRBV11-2,TGTGCCAGCAGCTACCAGGCAGAGACAGGGAACACTGAAGCTTTCTTT,CASSYQAETGNTEAFF
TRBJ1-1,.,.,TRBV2,TGTGCCAGTCAAAACGCTCCTAGCACTGAAGCTTTCTTT,CASQNAPSTEAFF
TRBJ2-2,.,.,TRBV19,TGTGCCAGTATCCCGGGTAGGGGGCGGGGCGCGAACACCGGGGAGCTGTTTTTT,CASIPGRGRGANTGELFF
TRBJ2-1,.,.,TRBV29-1,TGCAGCGTCGCTGCAGGAGGGGTTTACAATGAGCAGTTCTTC,CSVAAGGVYNEQFF
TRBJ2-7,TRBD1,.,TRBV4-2,TGTGCCAGCAGCCAAGATCGGGGACAGGGGCCCATACAAGTAGGGGAGCAGTACTTC,CASSQDRGQGPIQVGEQYF
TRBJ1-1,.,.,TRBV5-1,TGCGCCAGCAGCTTGACCAACACCTTCACTGAAGCTTTCTTT,CASSLTNTFTEAFF